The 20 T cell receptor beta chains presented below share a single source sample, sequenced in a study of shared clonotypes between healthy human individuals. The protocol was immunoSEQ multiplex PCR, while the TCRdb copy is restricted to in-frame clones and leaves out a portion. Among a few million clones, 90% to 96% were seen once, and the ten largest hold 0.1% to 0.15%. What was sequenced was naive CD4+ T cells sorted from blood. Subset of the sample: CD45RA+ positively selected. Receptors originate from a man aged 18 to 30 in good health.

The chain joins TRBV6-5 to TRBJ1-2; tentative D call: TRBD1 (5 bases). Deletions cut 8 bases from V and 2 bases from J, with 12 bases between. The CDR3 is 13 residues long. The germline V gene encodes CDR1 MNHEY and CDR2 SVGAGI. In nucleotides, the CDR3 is TGTGCCAGCTCCCTCGAGGGGAACTATGGCTACACCTTC. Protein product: CASSLEGNYGYTF.

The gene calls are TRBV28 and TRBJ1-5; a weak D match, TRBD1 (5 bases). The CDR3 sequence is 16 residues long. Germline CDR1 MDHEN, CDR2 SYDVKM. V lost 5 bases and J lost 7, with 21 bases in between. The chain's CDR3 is CASSPRTLPTEQPQHF. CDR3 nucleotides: TGTGCCAGCAGTCCCCGGACACTCCCGACGGAACAGCCCCAGCATTTT.

The chain's CDR3 is CASSPGTVGLAGELFF. In DNA form, the CDR3 reads TGTGCCAGCAGCCCGGGGACAGTAGGGTTAGCCGGGGAGCTGTTTTTT. The chain combines TRBV5-4 with TRBJ2-2, with 7 bases matching TRBD1. The V gene end was trimmed by 4 bases and the J gene end by 6 bases; junction bases not matched to a gene: 12. This CDR3 comprises 16 residues. Germline V gene lookup returns CDR1 SGHNT and CDR2 YYREEE (reference sequence).

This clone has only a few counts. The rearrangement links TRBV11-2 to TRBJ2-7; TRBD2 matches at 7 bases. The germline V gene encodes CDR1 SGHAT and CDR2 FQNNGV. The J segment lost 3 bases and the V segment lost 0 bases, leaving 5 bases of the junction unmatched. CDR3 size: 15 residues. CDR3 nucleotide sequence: TGTGCCAGCAGCTTAGAGCGGGGAGGGTACTACGAGCAGTACTTC. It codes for CASSLERGGYYEQYF.

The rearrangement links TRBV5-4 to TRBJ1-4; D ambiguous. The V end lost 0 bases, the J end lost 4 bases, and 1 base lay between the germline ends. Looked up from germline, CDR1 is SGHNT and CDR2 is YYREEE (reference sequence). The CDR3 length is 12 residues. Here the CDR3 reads CASSLDNEKLFF. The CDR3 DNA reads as TGTGCCAGCAGCTTGGATAATGAAAAACTGTTTTTT. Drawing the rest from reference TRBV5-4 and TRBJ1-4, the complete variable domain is ETGVTQSPTHLIKTRGQQVTLRCSSQSGHNTVSWYQQALGQGPQFIFQYYREEENGRGNFPPRFSGLQFPNYSSELNVNALELDDSALYLCASSLDNEKLFFGSGTQLSVL.

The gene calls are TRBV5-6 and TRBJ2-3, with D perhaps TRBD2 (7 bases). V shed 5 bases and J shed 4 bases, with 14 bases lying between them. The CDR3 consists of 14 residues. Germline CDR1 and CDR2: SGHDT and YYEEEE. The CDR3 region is CASRRQGGADTQYF. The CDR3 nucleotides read TGTGCCAGCAGACGTCAAGGGGGGGCAGATACGCAGTATTTT. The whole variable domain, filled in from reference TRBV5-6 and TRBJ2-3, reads DAGVTQSPTHLIKTRGQQVTLRCSPKSGHDTVSWYQQALGQGPQFIFQYYEEEERQRGNFPDRFSGHQFPNYSSELNVNALLLGDSALYLCASRRQGGADTQYFGPGTRLTVL.

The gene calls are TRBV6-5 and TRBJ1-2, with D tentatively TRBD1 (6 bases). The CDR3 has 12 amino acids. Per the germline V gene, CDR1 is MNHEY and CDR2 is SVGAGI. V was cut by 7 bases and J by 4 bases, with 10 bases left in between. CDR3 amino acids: CASMKGGYGYTF. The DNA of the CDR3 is TGTGCCAGCATGAAAGGGGGCTATGGCTACACCTTC.

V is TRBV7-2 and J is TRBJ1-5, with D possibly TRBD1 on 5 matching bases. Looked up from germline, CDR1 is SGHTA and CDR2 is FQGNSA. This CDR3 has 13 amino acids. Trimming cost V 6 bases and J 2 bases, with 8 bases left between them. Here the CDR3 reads CASRDSGNQPQHF. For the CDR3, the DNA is TGTGCCAGCAGAGACAGCGGCAATCAGCCCCAGCATTTT.

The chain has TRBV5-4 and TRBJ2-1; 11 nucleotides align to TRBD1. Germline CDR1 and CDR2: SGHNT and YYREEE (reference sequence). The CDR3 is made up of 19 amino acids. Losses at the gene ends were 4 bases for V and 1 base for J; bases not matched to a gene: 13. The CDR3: CASSPGQGEKFWSYNEQFF. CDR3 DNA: TGTGCCAGCAGCCCGGGACAGGGGGAAAAATTTTGGTCCTACAATGAGCAGTTCTTC.

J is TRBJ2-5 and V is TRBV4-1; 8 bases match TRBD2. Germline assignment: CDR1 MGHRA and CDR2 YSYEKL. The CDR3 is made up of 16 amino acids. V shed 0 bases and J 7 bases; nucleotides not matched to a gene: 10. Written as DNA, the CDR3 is TGCGCCAGCAGCCAAGATGAACTCATGGGACTAGTGACCCAGTACTTC. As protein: CASSQDELMGLVTQYF.

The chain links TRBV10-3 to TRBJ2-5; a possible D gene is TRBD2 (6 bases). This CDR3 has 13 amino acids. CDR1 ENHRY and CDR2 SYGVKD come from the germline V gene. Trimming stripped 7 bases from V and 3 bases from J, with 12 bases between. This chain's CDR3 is CAIKASEKETQYF. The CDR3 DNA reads TGTGCCATCAAGGCTAGCGAGAAAGAGACCCAGTACTTC.

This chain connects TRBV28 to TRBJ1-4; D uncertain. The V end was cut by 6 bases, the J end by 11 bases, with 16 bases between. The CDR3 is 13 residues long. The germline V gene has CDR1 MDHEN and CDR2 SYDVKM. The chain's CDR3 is CASRKPLLDKLFF. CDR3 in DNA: TGTGCCAGCAGGAAACCACTGCTTGATAAACTGTTTTTT.

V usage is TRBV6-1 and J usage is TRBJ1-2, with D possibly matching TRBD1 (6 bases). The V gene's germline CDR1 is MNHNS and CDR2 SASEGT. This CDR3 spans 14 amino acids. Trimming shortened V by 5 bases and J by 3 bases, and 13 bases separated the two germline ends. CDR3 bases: TGTGCCAGCAGTACAGGGCAGGGCTACTATGGCTACACCTTC. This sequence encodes CASSTGQGYYGYTF.

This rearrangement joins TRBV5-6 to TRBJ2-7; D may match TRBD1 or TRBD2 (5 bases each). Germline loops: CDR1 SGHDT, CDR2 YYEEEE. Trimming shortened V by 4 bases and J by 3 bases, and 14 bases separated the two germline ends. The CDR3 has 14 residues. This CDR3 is CASSVWDRDYEQYF. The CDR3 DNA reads TGTGCCAGCAGCGTCTGGGACCGGGACTACGAGCAGTACTTC. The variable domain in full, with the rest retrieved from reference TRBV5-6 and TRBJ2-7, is DAGVTQSPTHLIKTRGQQVTLRCSPKSGHDTVSWYQQALGQGPQFIFQYYEEEERQRGNFPDRFSGHQFPNYSSELNVNALLLGDSALYLCASSVWDRDYEQYFGPGTRLTVT.

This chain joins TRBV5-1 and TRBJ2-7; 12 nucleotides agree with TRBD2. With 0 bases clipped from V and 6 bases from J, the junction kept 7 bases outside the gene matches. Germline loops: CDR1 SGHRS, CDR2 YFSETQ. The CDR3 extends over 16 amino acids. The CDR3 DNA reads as TGCGCCAGCAGCTTGGCCCCGACTAGCGGGAGTACCGAGCAGTACTTC. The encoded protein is CASSLAPTSGSTEQYF.

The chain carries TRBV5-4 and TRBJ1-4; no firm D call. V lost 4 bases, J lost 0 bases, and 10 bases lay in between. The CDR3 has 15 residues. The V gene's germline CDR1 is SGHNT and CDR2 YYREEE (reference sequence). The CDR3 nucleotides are TGTGCCAGCAGCCCCCCGACAACAACTAATGAAAAACTGTTTTTT. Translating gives CASSPPTTTNEKLFF.

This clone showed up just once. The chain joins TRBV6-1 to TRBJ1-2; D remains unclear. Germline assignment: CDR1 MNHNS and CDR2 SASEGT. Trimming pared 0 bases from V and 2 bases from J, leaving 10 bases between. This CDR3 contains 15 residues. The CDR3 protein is CASSEAQTINYGYTF. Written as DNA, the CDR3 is TGTGCCAGCAGTGAAGCGCAGACAATAAACTATGGCTACACCTTC.

This CDR3 reads CASRRGGRVGYTF. DNA of the CDR3: TGCGCCAGCCGAAGGGGTGGGCGGGTTGGCTACACCTTC. The rearrangement uses TRBV23-1 and TRBJ1-2; possible D gene TRBD1, 5 bases. TRBV23-1 is annotated as an ORF whose role is uncertain. CDR3 length: 13 amino acids. Trimming stripped 8 bases from V and 7 bases from J, with 17 bases between.

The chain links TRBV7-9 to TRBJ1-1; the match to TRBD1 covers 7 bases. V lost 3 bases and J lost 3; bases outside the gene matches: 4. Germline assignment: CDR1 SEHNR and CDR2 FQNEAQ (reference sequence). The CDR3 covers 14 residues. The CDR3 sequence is CASSFAGGDTEAFF. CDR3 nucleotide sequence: TGTGCCAGCAGCTTCGCAGGGGGGGACACTGAAGCTTTCTTT. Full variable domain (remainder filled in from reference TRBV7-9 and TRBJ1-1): DTGVSQNPRHKITKRGQNVTFRCDPISEHNRLYWYRQTLGQGPEFLTYFQNEAQLEKSRLLSDRFSAERPKGSFSTLEIQRTEQGDSAMYLCASSFAGGDTEAFFGQGTRLTVV.

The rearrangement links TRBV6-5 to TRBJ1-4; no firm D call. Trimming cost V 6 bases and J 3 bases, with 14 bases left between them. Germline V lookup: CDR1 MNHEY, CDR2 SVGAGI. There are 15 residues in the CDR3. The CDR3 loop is CASRKVAGANEKLFF. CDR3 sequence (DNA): TGTGCCAGCAGGAAAGTGGCCGGGGCTAATGAAAAACTGTTTTTT.